Sequencing of this T cell receptor (beta chain) was carried out in a study of shared clonotypes between healthy human individuals. Donors comprised healthy HIV-negative adults lacking recent acute infections or vaccinations. TCRdb keeps only in-frame clones here, not all; method: immunoSEQ multiplex PCR. The top ten clones hold roughly 0.13% of a sample with 2,100,000 or so clones, under 97% of them seen once. The clonotype was recovered from a young man in good health. The sequencing input was naive CD4+ T cells sorted from blood. As to subset: CD45RA+ positively selected.

CDR3 protein: CASSFPGTTYGYTF. CDR3 in DNA: TGTGCCAGCAGTTTCCCCGGGACAACCTATGGCTACACCTTC. The V and J genes are TRBV28 and TRBJ1-2, with D possibly TRBD1 on 6 matching bases. The length of the CDR3 is 14 residues. Germline V lookup: CDR1 MDHEN, CDR2 SYDVKM. Trimming removed 3 bases at V and 4 bases at J, with 12 bases between.